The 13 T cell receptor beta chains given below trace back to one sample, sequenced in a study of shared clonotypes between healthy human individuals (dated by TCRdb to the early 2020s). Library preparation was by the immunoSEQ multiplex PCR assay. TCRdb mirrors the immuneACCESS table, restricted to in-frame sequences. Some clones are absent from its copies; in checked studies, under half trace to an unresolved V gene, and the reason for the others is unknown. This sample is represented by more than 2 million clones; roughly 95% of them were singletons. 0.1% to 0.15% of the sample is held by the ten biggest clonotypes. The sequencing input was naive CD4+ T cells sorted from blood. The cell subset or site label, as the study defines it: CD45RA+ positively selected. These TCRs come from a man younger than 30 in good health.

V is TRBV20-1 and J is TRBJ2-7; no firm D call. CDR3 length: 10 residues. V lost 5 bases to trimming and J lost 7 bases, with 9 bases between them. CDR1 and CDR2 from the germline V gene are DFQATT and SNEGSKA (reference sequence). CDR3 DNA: TGCAGTGCTGGTATGGGTGAGCAGTACTTC. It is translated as CSAGMGEQYF.

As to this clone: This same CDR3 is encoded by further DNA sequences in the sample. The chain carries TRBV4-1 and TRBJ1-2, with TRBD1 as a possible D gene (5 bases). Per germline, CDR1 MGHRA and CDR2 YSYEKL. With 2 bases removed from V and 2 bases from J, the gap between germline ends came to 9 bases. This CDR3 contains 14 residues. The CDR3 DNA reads TGCGCCAGCAGCCAACCCGGGGCGAACTATGGCTACACCTTC. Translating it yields CASSQPGANYGYTF.

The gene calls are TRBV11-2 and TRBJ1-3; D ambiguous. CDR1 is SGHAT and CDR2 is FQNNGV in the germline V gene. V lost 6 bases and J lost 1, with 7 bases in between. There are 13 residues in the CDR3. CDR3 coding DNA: TGTGCCAGCAGGGGAATTTCTGGAAACACCATATATTTT. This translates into CASRGISGNTIYF.

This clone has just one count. The CDR3 is CASSPSTEYNSPLHF. The CDR3 nucleotides read TGCGCCAGCAGCCCCTCGACCGAATATAATTCACCCCTCCACTTT. This chain connects TRBV5-1 to TRBJ1-6; D ambiguous. Looked up from germline, CDR1 is SGHRS and CDR2 is YFSETQ. The CDR3 is 15 residues long. Trimming pared 4 bases from V and 4 bases from J, leaving 12 bases between. Full variable domain (outside the CDR3, taken from reference TRBV5-1 and TRBJ1-6): KAGVTQTPRYLIKTRGQQVTLSCSPISGHRSVSWYQQTPGQGLQFLFEYFSETQRNKGNFPGRFSGRQFSNSRSEMNVSTLELGDSALYLCASSPSTEYNSPLHFGNGTRLTVT.

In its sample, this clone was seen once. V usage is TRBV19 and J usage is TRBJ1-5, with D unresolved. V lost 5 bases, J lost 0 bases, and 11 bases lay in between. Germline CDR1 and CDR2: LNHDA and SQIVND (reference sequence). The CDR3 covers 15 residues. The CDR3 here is CASSVSDTSNQPQHF. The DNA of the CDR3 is TGTGCCAGTAGTGTGAGTGACACTAGCAATCAGCCCCAGCATTTT.

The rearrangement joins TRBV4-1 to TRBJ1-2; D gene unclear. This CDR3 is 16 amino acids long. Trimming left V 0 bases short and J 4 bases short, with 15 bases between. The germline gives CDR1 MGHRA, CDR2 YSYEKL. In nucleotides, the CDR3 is TGCGCCAGCAGCCAAGAGGTCGTCCCGATTCCCTATGGCTACACCTTC. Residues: CASSQEVVPIPYGYTF.

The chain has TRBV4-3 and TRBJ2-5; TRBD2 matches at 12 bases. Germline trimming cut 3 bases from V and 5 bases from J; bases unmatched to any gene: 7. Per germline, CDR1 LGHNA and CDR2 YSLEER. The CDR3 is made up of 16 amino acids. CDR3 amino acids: CASSHIRLAGVETQYF. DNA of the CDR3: TGCGCCAGCAGCCATATTAGACTAGCGGGAGTGGAGACCCAGTACTTC.

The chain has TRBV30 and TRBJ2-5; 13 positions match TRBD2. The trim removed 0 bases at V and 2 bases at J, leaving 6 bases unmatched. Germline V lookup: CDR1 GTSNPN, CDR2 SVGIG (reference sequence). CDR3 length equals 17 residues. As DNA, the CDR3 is TGTGCCTGGAGTGTACGAAGGACTAGCGGGGGACAAGAGACCCAGTACTTC. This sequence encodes CAWSVRRTSGGQETQYF.

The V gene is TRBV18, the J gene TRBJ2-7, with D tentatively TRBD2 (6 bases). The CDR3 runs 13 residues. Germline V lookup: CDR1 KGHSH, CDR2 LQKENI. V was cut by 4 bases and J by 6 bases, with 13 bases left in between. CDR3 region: CASSRAEGFEQYF. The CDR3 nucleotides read TGTGCCAGCTCACGGGCGGAGGGGTTCGAGCAGTACTTC.

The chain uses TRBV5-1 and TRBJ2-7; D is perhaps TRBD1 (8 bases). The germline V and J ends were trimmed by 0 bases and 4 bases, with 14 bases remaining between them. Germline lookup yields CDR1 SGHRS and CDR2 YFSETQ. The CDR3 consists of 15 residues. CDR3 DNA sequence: TGCGCCAGCAGCTTGGAAGCACAGGGGGGGTACGAGCAGTACTTC. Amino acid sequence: CASSLEAQGGYEQYF.

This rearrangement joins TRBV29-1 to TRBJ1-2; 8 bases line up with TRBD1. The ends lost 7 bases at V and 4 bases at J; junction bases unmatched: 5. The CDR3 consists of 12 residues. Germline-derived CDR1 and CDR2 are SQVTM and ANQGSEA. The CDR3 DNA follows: TGCAGCGCTTCAGGGGGCGGCTATGGCTACACCTTC. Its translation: CSASGGGYGYTF.

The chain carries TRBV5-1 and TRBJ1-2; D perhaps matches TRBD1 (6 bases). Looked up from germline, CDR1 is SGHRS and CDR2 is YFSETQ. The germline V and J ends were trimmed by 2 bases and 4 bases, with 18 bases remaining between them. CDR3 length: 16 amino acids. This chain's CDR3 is CASSFSRGAEFYGYTF. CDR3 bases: TGCGCCAGCAGCTTCAGCAGGGGCGCCGAATTCTATGGCTACACCTTC.

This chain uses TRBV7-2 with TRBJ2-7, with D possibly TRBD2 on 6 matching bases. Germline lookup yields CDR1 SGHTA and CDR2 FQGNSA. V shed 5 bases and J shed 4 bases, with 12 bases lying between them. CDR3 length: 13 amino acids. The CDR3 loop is CASSPPAGYEQYF. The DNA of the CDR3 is TGTGCCAGCAGCCCCCCTGCGGGGTACGAGCAGTACTTC.